This note documents a single TCR beta chain sequence. Some clones are missing from TCRdb's copy, which holds only in-frame ones; the method was immunoSEQ multiplex PCR. Counted here are some 160,000 clones, around nine tenths occurring once; the ten biggest clones make up about 9.3%. The data originate from a study of blood T cell repertoires in COVID-19. Seattle patients were enrolled during active infection and followed longitudinally. CDR3 length: 17 amino acids. Sequenced sample: peripheral blood. The receptor was derived from a woman in her sixties or seventies with COVID-19, enrolled during active disease. The chain links TRBV21-1 to TRBJ2-2; TRBD1 is the table's D call, not checked against the DNA. TRBV21-1 is reported as a pseudogene. CDR3 nucleotide sequence: TGTGCCAGCAGCACAACGGGGACAGGTAAGGACACCGGGGAGCTGTTTTTT. The encoded protein is CASSTTGTGKDTGELFF.